This TCR beta chain was sequenced for a study of patients and donors after allogeneic stem cell transplantation. Trimming pared 4 bases from V and 1 base from J, leaving 10 bases between. Per germline, CDR1 DFQATT and CDR2 SNEGSKA (reference sequence). The CDR3 totals 13 residues. TCRdb recomputed calls from the RT-PCR reads with MiXCR, one row per CDR3 protein. The sample records roughly 960,000 distinct CDR3 sequences, roughly 18% being singletons. The material sequenced was blood, either unsorted or a sorted T cell fraction (not recorded which). The receptor was derived from a human donor who was either an allogeneic HSCT recipient or a stem cell or donor lymphocyte infusion donor (not recorded which). It is not recorded whose cells these are; they may come from a transplant donor. This sequence joins TRBV20-1 and TRBJ1-1; D not resolved. CDR3 sequence: CSANNQANTEAFF. As DNA, the CDR3 is TGCAGTGCTAACAATCAGGCGAACACTGAAGCTTTCTTT.